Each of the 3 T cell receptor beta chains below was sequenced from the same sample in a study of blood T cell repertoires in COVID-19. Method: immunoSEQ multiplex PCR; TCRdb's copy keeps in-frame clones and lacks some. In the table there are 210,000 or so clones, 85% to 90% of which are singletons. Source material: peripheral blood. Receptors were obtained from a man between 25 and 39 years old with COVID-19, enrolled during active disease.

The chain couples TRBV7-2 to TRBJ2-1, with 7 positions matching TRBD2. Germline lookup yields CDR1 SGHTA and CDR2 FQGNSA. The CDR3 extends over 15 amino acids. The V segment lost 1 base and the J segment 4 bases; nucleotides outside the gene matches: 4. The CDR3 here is CASSLDPAGYNEQFF. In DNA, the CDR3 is TGTGCCAGCAGCTTAGATCCAGCGGGGTACAATGAGCAGTTCTTC.

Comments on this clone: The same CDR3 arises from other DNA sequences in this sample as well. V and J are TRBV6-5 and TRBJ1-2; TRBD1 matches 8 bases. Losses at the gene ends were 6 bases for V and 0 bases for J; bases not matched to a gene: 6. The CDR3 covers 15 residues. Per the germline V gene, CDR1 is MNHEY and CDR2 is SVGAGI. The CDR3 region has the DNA TGTGCCAGCAGCCCAGGACAGGGCGCTAACTATGGCTACACCTTC. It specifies CASSPGQGANYGYTF.

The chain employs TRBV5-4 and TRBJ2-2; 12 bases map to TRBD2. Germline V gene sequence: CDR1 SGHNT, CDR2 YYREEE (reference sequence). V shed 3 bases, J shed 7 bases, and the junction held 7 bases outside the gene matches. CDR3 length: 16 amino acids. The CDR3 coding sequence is TGTGCCAGCAGCTCTCAGACTAGCGGGAGACACGGGGAGCTGTTTTTT. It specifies CASSSQTSGRHGELFF.